The clone carrying this T cell receptor beta chain was seen ten or more times. The CDR3 covers 16 residues. With TRAV- and TRBV-specific primers, first-strand cDNA was made, covering the alpha and beta chains. TCRs underwent 15 to 25 PCR cycles of amplification with a constant-region primer and V-primer adapter. TCRdb re-derived calls from the reads in MiXCR, one entry per CDR3 protein. The sample includes about 84,000 distinct CDR3 sequences, under 20% seen only once; the top ten take roughly 1.4%. Stated time point: after trial treatment. Stated treatment: LDRT plus nivolumab, ipilimumab, low-dose cyclophosphamide and aspirin (RACIN trial). This sample was included in a study of low-dose radiotherapy and immunotherapy resistance in tumors. Study information: It was 1 Gy per fraction every two weeks that Cohort 2 received, adding up to 13 Gy over 26 weeks. Once cycle 1 day 1 began, patients took oral aspirin 300 mg daily for four cycles.

The sample in question was PBMCs, obtained after low-dose radiotherapy plus immunotherapy. V and J are TRBV21-1 and TRBJ2-3; the table calls TRBD2, which could not be checked here. TRBV21-1 is shown as a pseudogene. This receptor was obtained from a male donor with prostate cancer. CDR3 DNA: TGTGCCAGCCTATCGACGGGAGGGCCGGATACAGATACGCAGTATTTT. Its protein product is CASLSTGGPDTDTQYF.